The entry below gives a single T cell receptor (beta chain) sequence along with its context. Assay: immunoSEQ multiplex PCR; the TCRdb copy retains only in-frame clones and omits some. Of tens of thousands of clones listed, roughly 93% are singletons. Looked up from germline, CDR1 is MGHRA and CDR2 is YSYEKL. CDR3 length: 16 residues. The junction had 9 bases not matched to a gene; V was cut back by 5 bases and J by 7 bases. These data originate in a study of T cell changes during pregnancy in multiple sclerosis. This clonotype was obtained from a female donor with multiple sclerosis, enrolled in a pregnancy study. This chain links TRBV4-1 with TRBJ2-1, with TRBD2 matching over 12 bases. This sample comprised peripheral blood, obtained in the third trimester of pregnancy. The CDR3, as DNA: TGCGCCAGCAGCGCTCCTAGCGGGGGGGCGGAGAATGAGCAGTTCTTC. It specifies CASSAPSGGAENEQFF.